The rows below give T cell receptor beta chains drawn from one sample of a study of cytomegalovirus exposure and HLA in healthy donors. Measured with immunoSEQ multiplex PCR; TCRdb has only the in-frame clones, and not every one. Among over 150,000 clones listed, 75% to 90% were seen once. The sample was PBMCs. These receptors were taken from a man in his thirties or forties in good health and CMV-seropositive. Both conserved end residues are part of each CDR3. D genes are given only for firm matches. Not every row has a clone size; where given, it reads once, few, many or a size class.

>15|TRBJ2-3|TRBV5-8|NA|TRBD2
CASSLAGESTDTQYF
TGTGCCAGCAGCTTAGCGGGGGAAAGCACAGATACGCAGTATTTT
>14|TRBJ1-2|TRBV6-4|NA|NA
CASSDLRGFEGYTF
TGTGCCAGCAGTGACCTCAGGGGTTTTGAAGGCTACACCTTC
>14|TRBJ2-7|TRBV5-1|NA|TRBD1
CASSLGTACDEQYF
TGCGCCAGCAGCCTGGGGACAGCTTGCGACGAGCAGTACTTC
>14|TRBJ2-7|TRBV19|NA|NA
CASRAGHSSYEQYF
TGTGCCAGTAGAGCGGGACACAGCTCCTACGAGCAGTACTTC
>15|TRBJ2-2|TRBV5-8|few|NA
CASRIGGGGTGELFF
TGTGCCAGCAGAATCGGTGGGGGAGGCACCGGGGAGCTGTTTTTT
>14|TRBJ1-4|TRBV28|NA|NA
CASSLTALFEKLFF
TGTGCCAGCAGTTTGACAGCTCTCTTTGAAAAACTGTTTTTT
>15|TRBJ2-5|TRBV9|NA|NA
CASSVAGSGQETQYF
TGTGCCAGCAGCGTTGCCGGGTCGGGCCAAGAGACCCAGTACTTC
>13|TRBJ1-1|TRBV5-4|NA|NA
CASSLSRNTEAFF
TGTGCCAGCAGCTTGTCCAGAAACACTGAAGCTTTCTTT
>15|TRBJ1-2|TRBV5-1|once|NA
CASSLVQGEAYGYTF
TGCGCCAGCAGCTTGGTACAGGGAGAGGCCTATGGCTACACCTTC
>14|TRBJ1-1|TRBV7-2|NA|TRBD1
CASSLGQANTEAFF
TGTGCCAGCAGCTTGGGACAGGCGAACACTGAAGCTTTCTTT
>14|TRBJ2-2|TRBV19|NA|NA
CASSELPDTGELFF
TGTGCCAGTTCCGAGCTTCCCGACACCGGGGAGCTGTTTTTT
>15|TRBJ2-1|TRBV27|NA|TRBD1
CASSPGYGQGNEQFF
TGTGCCAGCAGTCCTGGGTATGGACAGGGGAATGAGCAGTTCTTC
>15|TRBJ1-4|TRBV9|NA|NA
CASSPWTDINEKLFF
TGTGCCAGCAGCCCGTGGACAGACATTAATGAAAAACTGTTTTTT
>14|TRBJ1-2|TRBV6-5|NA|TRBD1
CASTQTGEPYGYTF
TGTGCCAGCACCCAGACAGGGGAACCTTATGGCTACACCTTC
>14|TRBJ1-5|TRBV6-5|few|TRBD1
CASRPGQANQPQHF
TGTGCCAGCAGACCGGGACAGGCAAATCAGCCCCAGCATTTT
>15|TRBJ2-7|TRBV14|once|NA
CASSQLQVSSYEQYF
TGTGCCAGCAGCCAATTACAGGTTTCCTCCTACGAGCAGTACTTC
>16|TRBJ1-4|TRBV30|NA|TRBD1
CAWHPGQGLIREKLFF
TGTGCCTGGCACCCCGGACAGGGCCTAATAAGGGAAAAACTGTTTTTT
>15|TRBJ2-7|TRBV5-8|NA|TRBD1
CASSPRDRGLHEQYF
TGTGCCAGCAGCCCCCGGGACAGGGGGCTTCACGAGCAGTACTTC
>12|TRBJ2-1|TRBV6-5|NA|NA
CASRTEYNEQFF
TGTGCCAGCAGGACAGAATACAATGAGCAGTTCTTC
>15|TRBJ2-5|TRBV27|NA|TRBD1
CASSAWTGEAETQYF
TGTGCCAGCAGTGCATGGACAGGGGAAGCGGAGACCCAGTACTTC
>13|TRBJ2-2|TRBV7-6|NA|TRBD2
CASSLAGAGELFF
TGTGCCAGCAGCTTGGCGGGGGCCGGGGAGCTGTTTTTT
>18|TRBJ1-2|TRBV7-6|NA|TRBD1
CASSLRDRGRIGVDGYTF
TGTGCCAGCAGCTTAAGGGACAGGGGGCGAATAGGAGTAGATGGCTACACCTTC
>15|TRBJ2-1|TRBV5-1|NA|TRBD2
CASSRDSGGTNEQFF
TGCGCCAGCAGCAGGGATAGCGGGGGTACGAATGAGCAGTTCTTC
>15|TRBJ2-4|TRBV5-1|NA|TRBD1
CASSSPGQGKNIQYF
TGCGCCAGCAGCTCCCCGGGACAGGGGAAAAACATTCAGTACTTC
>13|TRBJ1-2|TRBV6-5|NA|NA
CASSYSGGYGYTF
TGTGCCAGCAGTTACTCGGGAGGGTATGGCTACACCTTC
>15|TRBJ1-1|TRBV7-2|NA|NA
CASSLDLQRNTEAFF
TGTGCCAGCAGCTTAGACTTACAGAGGAACACTGAAGCTTTCTTT
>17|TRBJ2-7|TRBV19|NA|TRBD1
CASSIMGLTGVHYEQYF
TGTGCCAGTAGTATCATGGGCCTGACAGGGGTCCACTACGAGCAGTACTTC
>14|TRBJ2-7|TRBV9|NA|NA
CASSVSGIPQGQYF
TGTGCCAGCAGCGTGTCAGGGATCCCACAGGGGCAGTACTTC
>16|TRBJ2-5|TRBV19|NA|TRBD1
CASSMSINRGPKTQYF
TGTGCCAGTAGTATGAGTATAAACAGGGGGCCAAAGACCCAGTACTTC
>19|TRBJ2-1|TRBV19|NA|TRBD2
CASSDRSGGAGSSYNEQFF
TGTGCCAGTAGCGATCGCAGCGGGGGGGCGGGTAGTTCCTACAATGAGCAGTTCTTC
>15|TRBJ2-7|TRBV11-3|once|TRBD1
CASSLGGDRDYEQYF
TGTGCCAGCAGCTTAGGGGGGGACAGGGACTACGAGCAGTACTTC
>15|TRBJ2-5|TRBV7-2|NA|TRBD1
CASSETGQGQETQYF
TGTGCCAGCAGCGAAACGGGACAGGGACAAGAGACCCAGTACTTC
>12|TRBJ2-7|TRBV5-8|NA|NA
CASSLRLGEQYF
TGTGCCAGCAGCCTCCGACTAGGAGAGCAGTACTTC
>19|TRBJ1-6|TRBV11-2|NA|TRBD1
CASSLARSAGGAGTSPLHF
TGTGCCAGCAGCTTAGCCAGGAGCGCAGGGGGCGCAGGCACTTCACCCCTCCACTTT
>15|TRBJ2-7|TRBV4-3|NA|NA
CASSQRQGSSYEQYF
TGCGCCAGCAGCCAAAGGCAGGGGTCCTCCTACGAGCAGTACTTC
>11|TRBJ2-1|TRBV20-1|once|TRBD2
CSVWAAGPKFF
TGCAGCGTCTGGGCAGCGGGACCGAAGTTCTTC
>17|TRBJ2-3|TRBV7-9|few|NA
CASSSHMMILSTDTQYF
TGTGCCAGCAGCTCCCACATGATGATTCTTAGCACAGATACGCAGTATTTT
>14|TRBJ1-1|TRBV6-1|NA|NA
CASTPAGLLSEAFF
TGTGCCAGCACCCCGGCAGGGTTGTTGTCTGAAGCTTTCTTT
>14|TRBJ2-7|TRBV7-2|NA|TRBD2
CASRRERDRYEQYF
TGTGCCAGCAGGAGAGAGCGGGATCGGTACGAGCAGTACTTC